The T cell receptor (beta chain) described here comes from a study of OX40 agonist ivuxolimab in advanced cancers. Study in general: With a range of roughly 20 to 80, age averaged 60 years, and about 80% were male. Study-wide results and caveats: The authors did not determine the antigen specificity of the expanded peripheral T cells.

With regard to this clone: Antigen specificity is unknown.

Trimming removed 0 bases from V and 2 bases from J, with 11 bases in between. This CDR3 comprises 16 residues. Germline V gene data show CDR1 as KGHSH and CDR2 as LQKENI. Here immunoSEQ multiplex PCR was the method, and the copy in TCRdb shows in-frame clones only, minus some. The profile shows around 17,000 clones, approximately 86% of them singletons. The sequences come from CD4+ or CD8+ T cells sorted from blood, collected in a trial of the OX40 agonist ivuxolimab. The V and J genes are TRBV18 and TRBJ1-3; D is uncertain. The source of this sequence is an adult with an advanced solid tumor such as melanoma, head and neck, liver or kidney cancer. The CDR3 nucleotides are TGTGCCAGCTCACCACCCGGTCCCAGAACTGGAAACACCATATATTTT. Translating it yields CASSPPGPRTGNTIYF.